These 8 T cell receptor beta chains came from one sample sequenced in a study of cytotoxic CD8 clonotypes in ibrutinib-treated CLL. Using immunoSEQ multiplex PCR, the repertoire was profiled, and TCRdb retains in-frame clones only, with some absent. The table has 110,000 to 150,000 clones, 70% to 80% seen once. This material consisted of PBMCs, taken after 24 months of ibrutinib treatment. These receptors were taken from a human donor with chronic lymphocytic leukemia.

The rearrangement links TRBV30 to TRBJ2-1, with D perhaps TRBD1 or TRBD2 (5 bases each). Germline CDR1 reads GTSNPN; CDR2 reads SVGIG (reference sequence). Deletions cut 0 bases from V and 11 bases from J, with 11 bases between. This CDR3 has 12 amino acids. The CDR3 region is CAWSVRGTQQFF. The CDR3 nucleotides read TGTGCCTGGAGTGTACGGGGCACCCAGCAGTTCTTC.

In its sample, this clone was seen once. This chain connects TRBV5-1 to TRBJ2-5, with unresolved D. The CDR3 extends over 15 amino acids. CDR1 and CDR2 (germline): SGHRS, YFSETQ. The V end was cut by 0 bases, the J end by 1 base, with 10 bases between. CDR3 DNA: TGCGCCAGCAGCTTGGCTGGGCAGGCCCAAGAGACCCAGTACTTC. Its translation is CASSLAGQAQETQYF.

As concerns this clone: A read error is possible here, since a much larger clone lies one base away. The rearrangement links TRBV28 to TRBJ2-7; D uncertain. This CDR3 has 11 amino acids. Trimming pared 5 bases from V and 1 base from J, leaving 3 bases between. The germline gives CDR1 MDHEN, CDR2 SYDVKM. The CDR3 bases are TGTGCCAGCAGTGGATCCTACGAGCAGTACTTC. The encoded protein is CASSGSYEQYF.

In its sample, this clone was seen a few times. The chain uses TRBV7-9 and TRBJ2-1; D is uncertain. V gave up 6 bases and J gave up 8 bases, with 11 bases separating them. CDR3 size: 12 residues. Germline lookup yields CDR1 SEHNR and CDR2 FQNEAQ (reference sequence). The CDR3 DNA reads TGTGCCAGCAGTCGAGGCGGCGATGAGCAGTTCTTC. This codes for CASSRGGDEQFF.

V and J are TRBV9 and TRBJ2-2, with D hard to call. The ends were cut back, 1 base at V and 3 bases at J, with 7 bases in the middle. Looked up from germline, CDR1 is SGDLS and CDR2 is YYNGEE. The CDR3 totals 14 residues. CDR3 in DNA: TGTGCCAGCAGCGTAAATTCCTACACCGGGGAGCTGTTTTTT. This codes for CASSVNSYTGELFF.

The genes are TRBV4-2 and TRBJ1-3; no clear D. The CDR3 contains 16 residues. The V and J ends lost 0 bases and 7 bases respectively, with 16 bases between them. The germline gives CDR1 LGHNA, CDR2 YNFKEQ. The DNA for the CDR3 is TGTGCCAGCAGCCAAGATTCCAGGCCCGTCGGGAACACCATATATTTT. This encodes CASSQDSRPVGNTIYF.

This chain connects TRBV7-2 to TRBJ2-7, with 10 bases aligning to TRBD2. The CDR3 has 15 residues. Looked up from germline, CDR1 is SGHTA and CDR2 is FQGNSA. V was clipped by 5 bases and J by 0 bases; unmatched bases: 4. CDR3 protein: CASSVLAGSSYEQYF. CDR3 DNA: TGTGCCAGCAGCGTACTAGCGGGGAGCTCCTACGAGCAGTACTTC.

The J gene is TRBJ2-7, the V gene TRBV5-6, with TRBD1 as a possible D gene (5 bases). The CDR3 has 13 amino acids. Trimming cost V 0 bases and J 3 bases, with 7 bases left between them. Germline V lookup: CDR1 SGHDT, CDR2 YYEEEE. The CDR3 DNA sequence: TGTGCCAGCAGCTTGGGGACACTCTACGAGCAGTACTTC. The encoded protein is CASSLGTLYEQYF.